The 10 T cell receptor beta chains below were found in one sample sequenced in a study of cytomegalovirus exposure and HLA in healthy donors. Amplification used 60 Vbeta primers and 13 Jbeta primers. Method: immunoSEQ multiplex PCR; TCRdb's copy keeps in-frame clones and lacks some. The sample shows fewer than 200,000 clones, around 77% of them seen only once. Source material: PBMCs. These receptors were taken from a man in his sixties in good health and CMV-seronegative.

This clone was seen only a few times. The identical CDR3 is also encoded by other nucleotide sequences in the sample. V gene TRBV5-1 combines with J gene TRBJ1-4; 8 bases are shared with TRBD1. The CDR3 spans 14 residues. The germline gives CDR1 SGHRS, CDR2 YFSETQ. V lost 3 bases and J lost 7; bases outside the gene matches: 5. The DNA for the CDR3 is TGCGCCAGCAGCTCCGGACAGGGTGGTGAAAAACTGTTTTTT. Translated, it gives CASSSGQGGEKLFF. Together with reference TRBV5-1 and TRBJ1-4, the CDR3 gives the full variable domain: KAGVTQTPRYLIKTRGQQVTLSCSPISGHRSVSWYQQTPGQGLQFLFEYFSETQRNKGNFPGRFSGRQFSNSRSEMNVSTLELGDSALYLCASSSGQGGEKLFFGSGTQLSVL.

This chain joins TRBV15 and TRBJ2-1, with unresolved D. CDR1 is LNHNV and CDR2 is YYDKDF in the germline V gene (reference sequence). The CDR3 is 15 amino acids. The V gene lost 0 bases and the J gene lost 4 bases, with 10 bases spanning the gap. The CDR3, as DNA: TGTGCCACCAGCAGAGATCCGAGGAGATACAATGAGCAGTTCTTC. It encodes CATSRDPRRYNEQFF.

J is TRBJ2-1 and V is TRBV7-9; TRBD2 aligns across 7 bases. The germline V gene encodes CDR1 SEHNR and CDR2 FQNEAQ (reference sequence). The CDR3 is 12 amino acids. V shed 4 bases, J shed 9 bases, and the junction held 3 bases outside the gene matches. The CDR3 nucleotides read TGTGCCAGCAGCTCTCTAGCGGCTGAGCAGTTCTTC. It translates to CASSSLAAEQFF.

The chain links TRBV7-2 to TRBJ2-7; 7 positions agree with TRBD1. The CDR3 totals 14 residues. The V gene's germline CDR1 is SGHTA and CDR2 FQGNSA. With 5 bases clipped from V and 0 bases from J, the junction kept 4 bases outside the gene matches. The CDR3 spells CASSIRQGSYEQYF. Written as DNA, the CDR3 is TGTGCCAGCAGCATCCGACAGGGCTCCTACGAGCAGTACTTC.

CDR3 in amino acids: CASSGTGGTGELFF. The CDR3 DNA is TGTGCCAGCAGCGGGACAGGGGGGACCGGGGAGCTGTTTTTT. The chain links TRBV6-1 to TRBJ2-2; 11 nucleotides agree with TRBD1. V dropped 6 bases and J dropped 5; count of bases not matched to a gene: 2. The CDR3 has 14 residues. CDR1 is MNHNS, CDR2 SASEGT, per germline.

This clone has a single count. A junction boundary mismatches the germline segment, possibly from a read error. V and J are TRBV5-1 and TRBJ2-2, with D unresolved. Germline V gives CDR1 SGHRS, CDR2 YFSETQ. This CDR3 is built from 16 residues. The CDR3 coding sequence is TGCGCCAGCAGCTTCGGTCTAGGAGTTAACACCGGAGAGCTGTTTTTT. Amino acids: CASSFGLGVNTGELFF.

The chain is built from TRBV5-4 and TRBJ2-1, with D perhaps TRBD2 (6 bases). CDR1 is SGHNT, CDR2 YYREEE, per germline (reference sequence). The CDR3 contains 14 residues. V lost 1 base and J lost 9, with 14 bases in between. In DNA form, the CDR3 reads TGTGCCAGCAGCTTGTACGGGGGTGGTAGTGAGCAGTTCTTC. This gives the protein CASSLYGGGSEQFF.

This chain links TRBV19 with TRBJ1-4; D is unclear. The V gene lost 1 base and the J gene lost 2 bases, with 11 bases spanning the gap. CDR1 LNHDA and CDR2 SQIVND come from the germline V gene (reference sequence). This CDR3 has 16 residues. The CDR3 DNA sequence: TGTGCCAGTAGTATAGTACGGGGTCGCACTAATGAAAAACTGTTTTTT. Translation: CASSIVRGRTNEKLFF. The complete variable domain, with remaining parts taken from reference TRBV19 and TRBJ1-4, reads DGGITQSPKYLFRKEGQNVTLSCEQNLNHDAMYWYRQDPGQGLRLIYYSQIVNDFQKGDIAEGYSVSREKKESFPLTVTSAQKNPTAFYLCASSIVRGRTNEKLFFGSGTQLSVL.

This rearrangement joins TRBV19 to TRBJ1-5; 10 nucleotides align to TRBD1. V lost 5 bases to trimming and J lost 6 bases; unmatched junction nucleotides: 4. The CDR3 length is 14 residues. CDR1 and CDR2 from the germline V gene are LNHDA and SQIVND (reference sequence). The CDR3 DNA follows: TGTGCCAGTAGTGGGACAGGGGATGGTCAGCCCCAGCATTTT. Its translation: CASSGTGDGQPQHF.

The chain has TRBV27 and TRBJ2-7; 8 bases map to TRBD2. J gave up 3 bases and V 7 bases, and 2 bases lay outside the gene matches. This CDR3 contains 12 residues. The germline V gene has CDR1 MNHEY and CDR2 SMNVEV (reference sequence). This CDR3 reads CASTGGGYEQYF. CDR3 DNA sequence: TGTGCCAGCACGGGAGGGGGCTACGAGCAGTACTTC.